The rows below give T cell receptor beta chains drawn from one sample of a study of OX40 agonist ivuxolimab in advanced cancers. Produced via immunoSEQ multiplex PCR; TCRdb's table is partial and in-frame only. The sample has 90,000 to 150,000 clones; 85% to 90% are singletons. Here the sequenced sample was CD4+ or CD8+ T cells sorted from blood, taken in a trial of the OX40 agonist ivuxolimab. The receptor source for this set is an adult with an advanced solid tumor such as melanoma, head and neck, liver or kidney cancer. CDR3s include the opening cysteine and the closing phenylalanine or tryptophan. A D gene is named only where the DNA matches it firmly. Clone size, where shown, is once, few, many, or a class for clones that have expanded.

TRBJ1-2,TRBV7-2,TRBD1,.,CASSPRTGGDGYTF,TGTGCCAGCAGCCCCCGGACAGGGGGTGATGGCTACACCTTC
TRBJ1-3,TRBV28,.,.,CASGSDSSGNTIYF,TGTGCCAGCGGGTCGGACAGTTCTGGAAACACCATATATTTT
TRBJ2-7,TRBV7-2,.,.,CASSLGVSYEQYF,TGTGCCAGCAGCTTAGGGGTCTCCTACGAGCAGTACTTC
TRBJ2-2,TRBV30,.,.,CAWTGELFF,TGTGCCTGGACCGGGGAGCTGTTTTTT
TRBJ1-3,TRBV7-6,.,.,CASSSDRLGNTIYF,TGTGCCAGCAGCTCCGACAGGCTTGGAAACACCATATATTTT
TRBJ2-6,TRBV28,.,.,CASRSGPRSGANVLTF,TGTGCCAGTCGATCGGGACCCCGCTCTGGGGCCAACGTCCTGACTTTC
TRBJ2-3,TRBV7-6,.,.,CASSEVGQTSTDTQYF,TGTGCCAGCAGCGAAGTTGGACAGACGAGCACAGATACGCAGTATTTT
TRBJ2-7,TRBV5-1,.,.,CASSGMHEGYEQYF,TGCGCCAGCAGCGGGATGCATGAGGGCTACGAGCAGTACTTC
TRBJ2-5,TRBV2,TRBD2,.,CASRARTSGGEEYF,TGTGCCAGCAGGGCAAGGACTAGCGGGGGGGAAGAGTACTTC
TRBJ2-2,TRBV4-3,.,.,CASSHATLPNTGELFF,TGCGCCAGCAGCCATGCCACACTACCTAACACCGGGGAGCTGTTTTTT
TRBJ2-7,TRBV6-5,.,.,CASSYRVSYEQYF,TGTGCCAGCAGTTATCGGGTCTCCTACGAGCAGTACTTC
TRBJ1-1,TRBV7-2,.,.,CASTQRGTEAFF,TGTGCCAGCACCCAACGGGGGACTGAAGCTTTCTTT
TRBJ1-1,TRBV28,.,once,CASSLGRVGTEAFF,TGTGCCAGCAGTTTAGGCAGGGTAGGGACTGAAGCTTTCTTT
TRBJ2-1,TRBV30,.,.,CAWSGANEQFF,TGTGCCTGGAGCGGGGCTAATGAGCAGTTCTTC
TRBJ2-5,TRBV12-2,.,.,CASRFPGTEETQYF,TGTGCAAGTCGCTTCCCTGGGACAGAAGAGACCCAGTACTTC
TRBJ1-5,TRBV6-5,.,.,CASSSLSGAGPQHF,TGTGCCAGCAGCTCACTCTCCGGGGCCGGGCCCCAGCATTTT
TRBJ1-2,TRBV10-2,TRBD1,.,CASSESQGVVGYGYTF,TGCGCCAGCAGTGAGTCCCAGGGGGTCGTAGGCTATGGCTACACCTTC
TRBJ2-2,TRBV18,.,.,CASSPPSGYTGELFF,TGTGCCAGCTCACCACCCTCGGGTTACACCGGGGAGCTGTTTTTT
TRBJ1-5,TRBV6-6,TRBD1,.,CASKDRAGQPQHF,TGTGCCAGCAAAGACAGGGCGGGACAGCCCCAGCATTTT
TRBJ2-7,TRBV23-1,TRBD2,once,CASSQSLIAGGEQYF,TGCGCCAGCAGTCAATCGTTGATAGCGGGGGGTGAGCAGTACTTC
TRBJ2-7,TRBV5-4,TRBD1,.,CASSKMGQDIYEQYF,TGTGCCAGCAGCAAAATGGGACAGGATATTTACGAGCAGTACTTC
TRBJ2-7,TRBV18,.,.,CASSQGRDDEQYF,TGTGCCAGCTCACAGGGAAGAGACGACGAGCAGTACTTC
TRBJ2-1,TRBV6-1,TRBD2,once,CASSEAYLFGGGEQFF,TGTGCCAGCAGTGAAGCCTATCTTTTCGGGGGAGGGGAGCAGTTCTTC
TRBJ2-1,TRBV19,.,.,CASSIGRVKSSYNEQFF,TGTGCCAGTAGTATCGGTCGTGTTAAGAGCTCCTACAATGAGCAGTTCTTC
TRBJ2-7,TRBV29-1,TRBD1,.,CSVRTGVREQYF,TGCAGCGTGCGGACAGGGGTAAGGGAGCAGTACTTC
TRBJ2-4,TRBV6-5,TRBD1,.,CASSARDRENIQYF,TGTGCCAGCAGTGCCCGGGACAGGGAAAACATTCAGTACTTC
TRBJ2-7,TRBV11-2,.,.,CASSPYEQYF,TGTGCCAGCAGCCCTTATGAGCAGTACTTC
TRBJ1-6,TRBV4-3,.,once,CASSLGGADNSPLHF,TGCGCCAGCAGCCTGGGCGGGGCTGATAATTCACCCCTCCACTTT
TRBJ2-2,TRBV11-2,.,.,CASSFTVPSGSRGSGELFF,TGTGCCAGCAGCTTTACCGTACCGTCCGGGTCAAGGGGGTCCGGGGAGCTGTTTTTT
TRBJ2-7,TRBV6-1,.,.,CASRIQVYEQYF,TGTGCCAGCAGAATACAGGTTTACGAGCAGTACTTC
TRBJ1-2,TRBV7-9,TRBD1,.,CASSPQDRELYGYTF,TGTGCCAGCAGCCCCCAGGACAGGGAGTTGTATGGCTACACCTTC
TRBJ2-7,TRBV4-3,TRBD2,once,CASSHPQGLAGGTYEQYF,TGCGCCAGCAGCCATCCTCAGGGGCTAGCGGGGGGTACCTACGAGCAGTACTTC
TRBJ2-7,TRBV30,TRBD1,.,CAWSGRDRLHF,TGTGCCTGGTCCGGCCGGGACAGGTTACACTTC
TRBJ2-5,TRBV18,TRBD2,.,CASSPPSGYQETQYF,TGTGCCAGCTCACCGCCTAGCGGGTACCAAGAGACCCAGTACTTC
TRBJ1-2,TRBV6-5,.,.,CASRSVVQGNGYTF,TGTGCCAGCAGATCCGTCGTGCAGGGGAATGGCTACACCTTC
TRBJ2-3,TRBV5-1,TRBD1,.,CASRTGALADTQYF,TGCGCCAGCCGAACAGGGGCTTTGGCAGATACGCAGTATTTT
TRBJ2-7,TRBV30,.,once,CAWSVFSGPYEQYF,TGTGCCTGGAGTGTCTTCTCGGGTCCCTACGAGCAGTACTTC
TRBJ2-3,TRBV9,TRBD2,.,CASSVAPPTSGGIPSTDTQYF,TGTGCCAGCAGCGTAGCCCCCCCAACTAGCGGGGGGATTCCCAGCACAGATACGCAGTATTTT
TRBJ2-5,TRBV4-3,.,.,CASSQTGRETQYF,TGCGCCAGCAGCCAGACAGGGAGGGAGACCCAGTACTTC
TRBJ2-7,TRBV5-1,TRBD2,.,CASSLGGEGSYEQYF,TGCGCCAGCAGCTTGGGAGGGGAGGGCTCCTACGAGCAGTACTTC
TRBJ1-6,TRBV11-2,.,.,CASSPDSSYNSPLHF,TGTGCCAGCAGCCCCGACAGCTCCTATAATTCACCCCTCCACTTT
TRBJ2-7,TRBV19,TRBD2,.,CASSPPTSGDRAYEQYF,TGTGCCAGTAGTCCTCCTACTAGCGGGGATAGAGCCTACGAGCAGTACTTC
TRBJ2-7,TRBV6-4,TRBD1,.,CASSDSFMTGSYEQYF,TGTGCCAGCAGTGACTCCTTTATGACAGGGTCATACGAGCAGTACTTC
TRBJ2-2,TRBV7-8,.,.,CASRTTENTGELFF,TGTGCCAGCAGAACGACAGAGAACACCGGGGAGCTGTTTTTT
TRBJ2-7,TRBV19,.,.,CASSGNYEQYF,TGTGCCAGTAGTGGGAACTACGAGCAGTACTTC
TRBJ2-4,TRBV11-1,.,.,CASSPQGGNIQYF,TGTGCCAGCAGCCCCCAGGGGGGCAACATTCAGTACTTC
TRBJ1-2,TRBV6-5,.,.,CASSAGPPPYGYTF,TGTGCCAGCAGCGCGGGACCGCCACCCTATGGCTACACCTTC
TRBJ2-2,TRBV6-6,TRBD1,.,CATVPRGQENTGELFF,TGTGCCACCGTTCCGAGGGGACAGGAGAACACCGGGGAGCTGTTTTTT
TRBJ2-4,TRBV13,.,.,CASSPSPKNIQYF,TGTGCCAGCAGCCCGTCCCCCAAAAACATTCAGTACTTC
TRBJ1-4,TRBV6-6,TRBD1,once,CASSSPQGAGKEKLFF,TGTGCCAGCAGTTCCCCACAGGGGGCAGGGAAAGAAAAACTGTTTTTT
TRBJ2-5,TRBV7-2,.,.,CASSLAGPQETQYF,TGTGCCAGCAGCTTAGCCGGACCACAAGAGACCCAGTACTTC
TRBJ2-7,TRBV27,.,.,CASRQGASSYEQYF,TGTGCCAGCAGACAAGGGGCGAGCTCCTACGAGCAGTACTTC